A single T cell receptor beta chain is shown here with its context. As yet, its antigen is unknown. Germline CDR1 MNHEY, CDR2 SVGAGI. This CDR3 comprises 11 residues. V gave up 7 bases and J gave up 7 bases, with 10 bases separating them. Profiled with immunoSEQ multiplex PCR; TCRdb holds only in-frame clones, not every one. The data show about 67,000 clones, about nine tenths seen once. The record originates from a study of OX40 agonist ivuxolimab in advanced cancers. Study-wide context: One patient with hepatocellular carcinoma and two with cutaneous melanoma, three in all, had partial responses. General observations from the study: Antigen targets of the expanded peripheral T cells went undetermined. Part of the nonresponder group also had normalized T-cell clonal expansion that was low.

The sequences come from CD4+ or CD8+ T cells sorted from blood, collected in a trial of the OX40 agonist ivuxolimab. The chain joins TRBV6-5 to TRBJ1-1; possibly TRBD1 for D (5 bases). This TCR came from an adult with an advanced solid tumor such as melanoma, head and neck, liver or kidney cancer. Here the CDR3 DNA reads TGTGCCAGCACCCAAGGGGTTGAAGCTTTCTTT. Protein product: CASTQGVEAFF.